Sequencing of this TCR beta chain was carried out in a study of regulatory T cells in long-lasting Graves disease. Arm-PCR of CDR3 regions and iRepertoire HTBI primers were used to build TCR beta libraries. TCRdb reprocessed the multiplex PCR reads with MiXCR, giving one entry per CDR3 protein. The sample consists of roughly 530,000 distinct CDR3 sequences, around 15% of them appearing once. As to time point: newly diagnosed GD, antithyroid drugs for less than 3 months. Extracted PBMC RNA gave rise to the TCR library. As collected, the peripheral blood samples measured about 8.1 milliliters each and went into EDTA tubes. V was clipped by 5 bases and J by 6 bases, with 11 bases between them. Germline V gene data show CDR1 as LNHDA and CDR2 as SQIVND (reference sequence). The CDR3 runs 13 residues. The same data also contributed to another study, on T cells in Graves' hyperthyroidism and ophthalmopathy.

This TCR derives from a woman aged 40 to 65 with Graves disease. Sequences were derived from peripheral blood mononuclear cells (PBMCs), sampled at new diagnosis, from a patient treated with antithyroid drugs. This chain uses TRBV19 with TRBJ2-4; no firm D call. Here the CDR3 DNA reads TGTGCCAGTAGTTTCGCGGACGGAAACATTCAGTACTTC. Protein: CASSFADGNIQYF.